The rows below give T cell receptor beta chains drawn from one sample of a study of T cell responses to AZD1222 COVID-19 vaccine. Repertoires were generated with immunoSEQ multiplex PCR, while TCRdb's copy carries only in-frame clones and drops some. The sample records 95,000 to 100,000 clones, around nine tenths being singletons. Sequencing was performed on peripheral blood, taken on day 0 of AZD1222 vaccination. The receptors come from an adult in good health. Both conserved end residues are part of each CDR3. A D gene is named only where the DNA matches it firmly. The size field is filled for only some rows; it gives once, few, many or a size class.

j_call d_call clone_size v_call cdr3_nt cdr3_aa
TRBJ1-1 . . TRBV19 TGTGCCAGTAGTATAAGTTTTCGGGCCTCCTCCACCATGAACACTGAAGCTTTCTTT CASSISFRASSTMNTEAFF
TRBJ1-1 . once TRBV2 TGTGCCAGCAAACGGGCGCGCACTGAAGCTTTCTTT CASKRARTEAFF
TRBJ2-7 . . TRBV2 TGTGCCAGCAGTCGCAACCCCGAGCAGTACTTC CASSRNPEQYF
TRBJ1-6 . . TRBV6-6 TGTGCCAGCAGTCGAGGACAGAGCTCCTATAATTCACCCCTCCACTTT CASSRGQSSYNSPLHF
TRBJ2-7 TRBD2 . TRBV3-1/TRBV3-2 TGTGCCAGCACCCTACGCGCGGGAGGTTCAAACGAGCAGTACTTC CASTLRAGGSNEQYF
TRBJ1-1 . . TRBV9 TGTGCCAGCAGCGTGGCATATTCCCCTTTGAACACTGAAGCTTTCTTT CASSVAYSPLNTEAFF
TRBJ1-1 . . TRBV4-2 TGTGCCAGCAGCCAAGTCTTTGAGGGAGACACTGAAGCTTTCTTT CASSQVFEGDTEAFF
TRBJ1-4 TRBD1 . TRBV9 TGTGCCAGCAGCGGTCCGGGACAGGATGAAAAACTGTTTTTT CASSGPGQDEKLFF
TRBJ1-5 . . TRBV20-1 TGCAGTGCTAGTCGAGGGCGATTAAATCAGCCCCAGCATTTT CSASRGRLNQPQHF
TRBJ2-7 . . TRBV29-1 TGCAGCGTACTGGGGGGGCTCTACGAGCAGTACTTC CSVLGGLYEQYF
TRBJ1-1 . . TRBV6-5 TGTGCCAGCAGTTACCGTCAGTCCGTTGAAGCTTTCTTT CASSYRQSVEAFF
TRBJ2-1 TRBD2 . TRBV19 TGTGCCAGTAGTATTCTACTAGCGGGAGGTAATGAGCAGTTCTTC CASSILLAGGNEQFF
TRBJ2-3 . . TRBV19 TGTGCCAGTAGCCAATACGCGGATACGCAGTATTTT CASSQYADTQYF
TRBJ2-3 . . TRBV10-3 TGTGCCATCAGTGAGTCAGAGGTAGATACGCAGTATTTT CAISESEVDTQYF
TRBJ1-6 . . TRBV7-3 TGTGCCAGCAGCTTAACGGCAGGACCCGATTCACCCCTCCACTTT CASSLTAGPDSPLHF
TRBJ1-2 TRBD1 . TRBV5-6 TGTGCCAGCACACGAAACGACAGGGATGGCTACACCTTC CASTRNDRDGYTF
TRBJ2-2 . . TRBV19 TGTGCCAGCCTCGGGCGGACCGGGGAGCTGTTTTTT CASLGRTGELFF
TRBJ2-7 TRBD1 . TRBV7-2 TGTGCCAGCAGCTCTAAGAACGAGTACAGGGGAAGGAGCTCCTACGAGCAGTACTTC CASSSKNEYRGRSSYEQYF